One sample yielded the 30 T cell receptor beta chains listed below, sequenced in a study of TIL therapy for anti-PD-1-resistant metastatic lung cancer. Specified time point: pre-treatment sample, taken before nivolumab and TIL therapy. Most excised metastases sampled were pleural nodules or supraclavicular lymph nodes. The libraries were made with immunoSEQ v3. This table comes from immunoSEQ multiplex PCR, and its TCRdb copy is limited to in-frame clones, with some not included. Of roughly 92,000 clones detected, about three fifths appear once; the ten largest clones hold 11%. The specimen comprised tumor tissue, sampled at baseline. The receptors were sampled from a person aged 25 to 85 with non-small cell lung cancer.

The chain carries TRBV7-2 and TRBJ2-1, with 10 bases identical to TRBD2. Germline values: CDR1 SGHTA, CDR2 FQGNSA. With 1 base clipped from V and 4 bases from J, the junction kept 4 bases outside the gene matches. This CDR3 has 16 amino acids. The CDR3 is CASSLGRAGGYNEQFF. The CDR3 DNA sequence: TGTGCCAGCAGCTTAGGGAGAGCGGGGGGGTACAATGAGCAGTTCTTC. Based on the CDR3 plus reference TRBV7-2 and TRBJ2-1, the full variable domain is GAGVSQSPSNKVTEKGKDVELRCDPISGHTALYWYRQSLGQGLEFLIYFQGNSAPDKSGLPSDRFSAERTGGSVSTLTIQRTQQEDSAVYLCASSLGRAGGYNEQFFGPGTRLTVL.

The chain couples TRBV6-5 to TRBJ2-5, with D maybe TRBD1 (5 bases). Looked up from germline, CDR1 is MNHEY and CDR2 is SVGAGI. V lost 3 bases and J 2 bases, leaving 7 bases between the germline ends. The CDR3 extends over 13 amino acids. The CDR3 DNA reads TGTGCCAGCAGTTATCAGGGTCAAGAGACCCAGTACTTC. Amino acid sequence: CASSYQGQETQYF.

This clone occurred once. The chain has TRBV2 and TRBJ2-1; a possible D gene is TRBD2 (5 bases). This CDR3 region has 12 residues. Germline-derived CDR1 and CDR2 are SNHLY and FYNNEI. Trimming pared 6 bases from V and 12 bases from J, leaving 15 bases between. The CDR3 loop reads CASRPLGPGQFF. DNA of the CDR3: TGTGCCAGCAGACCACTAGGGCCGGGGCAGTTCTTC.

The gene calls are TRBV7-2 and TRBJ2-3, with TRBD1 identical over 10 bases. This CDR3 has 16 amino acids. The V segment lost 2 bases and the J segment 3 bases; nucleotides outside the gene matches: 5. Germline assignment: CDR1 SGHTA and CDR2 FQGNSA. DNA of the CDR3: TGTGCCAGCAGCTTAATTTGGGACAGGGGTACAGATACGCAGTATTTT. Protein product: CASSLIWDRGTDTQYF.

This clone was recorded a few times. The chain recombines TRBV3-1 (or the pseudogene TRBV3-2) with TRBJ1-6, with 9 bases that match TRBD1. The length of the CDR3 is 17 residues. Trimming cost V 0 bases and J 8 bases; bases outside gene matches: 8. The germline V gene encodes CDR1 LGHDT and CDR2 YNNKEL (reference sequence). In DNA form, the CDR3 reads TGTGCCAGCAGCCAAGATAAGGCGAGACAGGGGGATTCACCCCTCCACTTT. Protein sequence: CASSQDKARQGDSPLHF.

The gene calls are TRBV7-2 and TRBJ2-7, with 9 bases that match TRBD2. The length of the CDR3 is 15 residues. V lost 5 bases and J lost 2; bases outside the gene matches: 7. Germline values: CDR1 SGHTA, CDR2 FQGNSA. The CDR3 region is CASSILSGSPYEQYF. The DNA of the CDR3 is TGTGCCAGCAGCATTCTTAGCGGGAGTCCCTACGAGCAGTACTTC.

This chain uses TRBV7-9 with TRBJ2-2; D may be TRBD1 (6 bases). Trimming stripped 5 bases from V and 7 bases from J, with 11 bases between. Germline-derived CDR1 and CDR2 are SEHNR and FQNEAQ (reference sequence). The CDR3 runs 13 residues. The CDR3 loop is CASSQTGGGELFF. CDR3 DNA: TGTGCCAGCAGCCAGACAGGTGGCGGGGAGCTGTTTTTT.

This clone came up many times. The chain carries TRBV28 and TRBJ2-2; unclear D gene. CDR1 is MDHEN and CDR2 is SYDVKM in the germline V gene. V was pared by 2 bases and J by 6 bases, with 10 bases between. This CDR3 contains 14 residues. The CDR3 here is CASSLHSYAGELFF. CDR3 DNA sequence: TGTGCCAGCAGTTTACATAGCTACGCCGGGGAGCTGTTTTTT.

The CDR3: CASSDDRPLYQETQYF. The CDR3 DNA reads TGCGCCAGCAGTGACGACAGGCCACTGTACCAAGAGACCCAGTACTTC. The chain carries TRBV10-2 and TRBJ2-5, with D possibly TRBD1 on 6 matching bases. Per germline, CDR1 WSHSY and CDR2 SAAADI. The CDR3 is 16 residues long. V was clipped by 3 bases and J by 0 bases, with 14 bases between them.

This chain connects TRBV19 to TRBJ2-2; 8 bases match TRBD2. Trimming at V came to 5 bases and at J to 7 bases, leaving 9 bases not matched to a gene. This CDR3 is 15 amino acids long. Germline CDR1 LNHDA, CDR2 SQIVND (reference sequence). This CDR3 reads CASSPSGSGYGELFF. The CDR3 DNA is TGTGCCAGTAGTCCGAGCGGGAGCGGTTACGGGGAGCTGTTTTTT.

The V call is TRBV30, the J call TRBJ1-6, with D unclear. Germline loops: CDR1 GTSNPN, CDR2 SVGIG (reference sequence). The CDR3 spans 12 residues. The ends were cut back, 3 bases at V and 6 bases at J, with 6 bases in the middle. The CDR3 spells CAWRHLNSPLHF. DNA of the CDR3: TGTGCCTGGAGACATCTTAATTCACCCCTCCACTTT.

The J gene is TRBJ2-7, the V gene TRBV28; tentative D call: TRBD1 (5 bases). Trimming took 6 bases from V and 5 from J, leaving 17 bases between them. The germline V gene has CDR1 MDHEN and CDR2 SYDVKM. The CDR3 runs 14 residues. CDR3 in amino acids: CASSAVGQGHEQYF. In DNA form, the CDR3 reads TGTGCCAGCAGCGCCGTCGGGCAGGGTCACGAGCAGTACTTC. The whole variable domain, filled in from reference TRBV28 and TRBJ2-7, reads DVKVTQSSRYLVKRTGEKVFLECVQDMDHENMFWYRQDPGLGLRLIYFSYDVKMKEKGDIPEGYSVSREKKERFSLILESASTNQTSMYLCASSAVGQGHEQYFGPGTRLTVT.

The V gene is TRBV2, the J gene TRBJ2-7; D unresolved. The CDR3 sequence is 12 residues long. Trimming removed 5 bases from V and 0 bases from J, with 5 bases in between. CDR1 and CDR2 from the germline V gene are SNHLY and FYNNEI. This CDR3 reads CASSRDSYEQYF. The CDR3 DNA is TGTGCCAGCAGTAGGGACTCCTACGAGCAGTACTTC.

V gene TRBV14 combines with J gene TRBJ2-1; 7 bases align to TRBD2. This CDR3 contains 16 residues. CDR1 SGHDN and CDR2 FVKESK come from the germline V gene. J gave up 4 bases and V 0 bases, and 6 bases lay outside the gene matches. The CDR3 spells CASSQERLAVYNEQFF. The CDR3 DNA follows: TGTGCCAGCAGCCAAGAACGGCTAGCGGTTTACAATGAGCAGTTCTTC.

The chain joins TRBV30 to TRBJ1-6; no firm D call. Trimming pared 2 bases from V and 4 bases from J, leaving 6 bases between. Germline-derived CDR1 and CDR2 are GTSNPN and SVGIG (reference sequence). This CDR3 has 13 amino acids. The CDR3 spells CAWSKEYNSPLHF. CDR3 sequence (DNA): TGTGCCTGGAGTAAGGAGTATAATTCACCCCTCCACTTT.

In its sample, this clone was seen once. The chain joins TRBV9 to TRBJ1-2; 7 bases are a match to TRBD1. J was trimmed by 11 bases and V by 7 bases; bases with no gene match: 5. The CDR3 covers 10 residues. The germline V gene encodes CDR1 SGDLS and CDR2 YYNGEE. This CDR3 is CASGDRDYTF. The CDR3 DNA reads TGTGCCAGCGGAGACAGGGATTACACCTTC.

V and J are TRBV7-9 and TRBJ2-5, with D unclear. V lost 0 bases, J lost 5 bases, and 7 bases lay in between. Germline loops: CDR1 SEHNR, CDR2 FQNEAQ (reference sequence). The CDR3 sequence is 13 residues long. The chain's CDR3 is CASSLAGRETQYF. CDR3 bases: TGTGCCAGCAGCTTAGCAGGGCGGGAGACCCAGTACTTC.

This chain links TRBV10-2 with TRBJ2-1; TRBD1 or TRBD2 may be the D gene (5 bases each). Trimming stripped 3 bases from V and 9 bases from J, with 15 bases between. The CDR3 contains 14 residues. Germline assignment: CDR1 WSHSY and CDR2 SAAADI. In DNA, the CDR3 is TGCGCCAGCAGTGAAGGGGACGGGGTGGGTGAGCAGTTCTTC. Amino acids: CASSEGDGVGEQFF.

CDR3 sequence (DNA): TGCGCCAGCAGCTCCCAGGGGGGAGAGAACAATGAGCAGTTCTTC. It is translated as CASSSQGGENNEQFF. The chain carries TRBV5-1 and TRBJ2-1; D is possibly TRBD1 (7 bases). Germline V lookup: CDR1 SGHRS, CDR2 YFSETQ. The CDR3 runs 15 residues. Trimming stripped 3 bases from V and 5 bases from J, with 15 bases between.

This sequence joins TRBV28 and TRBJ1-1; D is ambiguous. Trimming pared 3 bases from V and 4 bases from J, leaving 9 bases between. Per germline, CDR1 MDHEN and CDR2 SYDVKM. The CDR3 is 13 amino acids. The chain's CDR3 is CASSLNGFTEAFF. The CDR3 coding sequence is TGTGCCAGCAGTTTGAACGGCTTCACTGAAGCTTTCTTT. Based on the CDR3 plus reference TRBV28 and TRBJ1-1, the full variable domain is DVKVTQSSRYLVKRTGEKVFLECVQDMDHENMFWYRQDPGLGLRLIYFSYDVKMKEKGDIPEGYSVSREKKERFSLILESASTNQTSMYLCASSLNGFTEAFFGQGTRLTVV.

This clone was picked up a small number of times. This chain uses TRBV9 with TRBJ2-2, with D possibly being TRBD1 (5 bases). Germline V CDR1 and CDR2: SGDLS, YYNGEE. Trimming removed 3 bases from V and 3 bases from J, with 24 bases in between. CDR3 length: 19 residues. The CDR3 loop reads CASSEPLDTYTKDTGELFF. The CDR3 DNA reads as TGTGCCAGCAGCGAACCTTTGGACACCTACACGAAGGACACCGGGGAGCTGTTTTTT.

The genes are TRBV28 and TRBJ1-4; 9 bases map to TRBD1. The CDR3 is 16 amino acids. V lost 5 bases, J lost 7 bases, and 11 bases stayed unmatched. The germline CDR1 and CDR2 sequences are MDHEN and SYDVKM. The CDR3 spells CASSPPGQGTREKLFF. The CDR3 nucleotides read TGTGCCAGCAGTCCCCCGGGACAGGGTACGCGTGAAAAACTGTTTTTT.

In its sample, this clone was seen a few times. V is TRBV7-9 and J is TRBJ2-1; D is uncertain. CDR3 length: 13 residues. Trimming pared 5 bases from V and 8 bases from J, leaving 13 bases between. The germline V gene has CDR1 SEHNR and CDR2 FQNEAQ (reference sequence). DNA of the CDR3: TGTGCCAGCAGCGGCCGGTTTCACGATGAGCAGTTCTTC. It is translated as CASSGRFHDEQFF.

The genes are TRBV7-3 and TRBJ2-1, with TRBD1 identical over 10 bases. The ends lost 1 base at V and 1 base at J; junction bases unmatched: 1. This CDR3 is 16 amino acids long. Germline V lookup: CDR1 SGHTA, CDR2 FQGTGA. CDR3 amino acids: CASSLRDRGSYNEQFF. The CDR3 DNA follows: TGTGCCAGCAGCTTAAGGGACAGGGGATCCTACAATGAGCAGTTCTTC.

There are a few counts of this clone. The chain carries TRBV28 and TRBJ2-7, with D maybe TRBD2 (7 bases). Germline values: CDR1 MDHEN, CDR2 SYDVKM. V shed 6 bases and J shed 12 bases, with 18 bases lying between them. The CDR3 is 12 residues long. The CDR3 protein is CASSSGGQTPYF. CDR3 sequence (DNA): TGTGCCAGCAGCTCCGGGGGGCAAACCCCGTACTTC.

The chain has TRBV27 and TRBJ2-1; 8 positions agree with TRBD2. In germline, CDR1 is MNHEY, CDR2 SMNVEV (reference sequence). Germline trimming cut 5 bases from V and 5 bases from J; bases unmatched to any gene: 2. The CDR3 runs 13 residues. CDR3 coding DNA: TGTGCCAGCAGTATACTAGCGGACAATGAGCAGTTCTTC. Translation gives CASSILADNEQFF.

This clone came up a few times. CDR3 in DNA: TGTGCCAGCAGTTTATATCAAAGCTCTGGGGCCAACGTCCTGACTTTC. It codes for CASSLYQSSGANVLTF. The chain carries TRBV28 and TRBJ2-6; D ambiguous. Trimming shortened V by 1 base and J by 0 bases, and 7 bases separated the two germline ends. This CDR3 has 16 amino acids. Germline loops: CDR1 MDHEN, CDR2 SYDVKM.

The genes are TRBV4-1 and TRBJ2-7; perhaps TRBD2 as D (6 bases). The CDR3 contains 17 residues. V was pared by 1 base and J by 1 base, with 17 bases between. CDR1 is MGHRA and CDR2 is YSYEKL in the germline V gene. The CDR3 here is CASSQAPPLASSYEQYF. CDR3 coding DNA: TGCGCCAGCAGCCAAGCCCCCCCGCTAGCGTCTTCCTACGAGCAGTACTTC.

The chain carries TRBV27 and TRBJ2-1; no clear D gene. This CDR3 has 13 residues. Germline CDR1 reads MNHEY; CDR2 reads SMNVEV (reference sequence). Between the trimmed V and J ends, which lost 5 bases and 10 bases, there was a span of 15 bases. The CDR3 is CASSPLAGFEQFF. CDR3 coding DNA: TGTGCCAGCAGTCCGTTAGCAGGCTTCGAGCAGTTCTTC.

The chain couples TRBV5-1 to TRBJ2-1, with 7 bases identical to TRBD1. CDR1 and CDR2 (germline): SGHRS, YFSETQ. V was clipped by 6 bases and J by 9 bases; unmatched bases: 9. The CDR3 loop spans 13 amino acids. The CDR3 sequence: CASTETGVVEQFF. CDR3 bases: TGCGCCAGCACCGAAACAGGGGTTGTTGAGCAGTTCTTC.